This paragraph reports one TCR beta chain. The antigen is unknown. The data derive from a study of response to subunit inactivated influenza vaccine. General study findings and limits: It was the authors' suggestion that each seasonal influenza vaccination recruits few new T cells.

TCRdb re-called the RT-PCR reads with MiXCR, one entry per CDR3 protein. The table lists under 800,000 distinct CDR3 sequences, about 14% of them singletons, with around 7% in the top ten. J gave up 0 bases and V 6 bases, and 17 bases lay outside the gene matches. CDR3 length: 19 amino acids. The clonotype was recovered from a man aged 50-59 years who received an inactivated influenza vaccine. Sequencing used PBMCs from blood, obtained 14 to 15 days before vaccination. This chain links TRBV12-3 or TRBV12-4 with TRBJ1-1; 9 bases agree with TRBD1. In DNA form, the CDR3 reads TGTGCCAGCAGACCCGACAGGGGGAGGGCTCGGGGCATGAACACTGAAGCTTTCTTT. It translates to CASRPDRGRARGMNTEAFF.